This T cell receptor beta chain was obtained from a study of OX40 agonist ivuxolimab in advanced cancers. If patients had autoimmune disease history or systemic immunosuppression, they were excluded. The germline V gene has CDR1 LNHDA and CDR2 SQIVND (reference sequence). The CDR3 length is 12 residues. Trimming left V 6 bases short and J 5 bases short, with 7 bases between. Repertoires were generated with immunoSEQ multiplex PCR, while TCRdb's copy carries only in-frame clones and drops some. The data show tens of thousands of clones, more than 80% seen once. The chain employs TRBV19 and TRBJ1-4; D is unclear. The receptor's source is an adult with an advanced solid tumor such as melanoma, head and neck, liver or kidney cancer. The sample in question was CD4+ or CD8+ T cells sorted from blood, obtained in a trial of the OX40 agonist ivuxolimab. CDR3 in amino acids: CASRSRNEKLFF. CDR3 DNA sequence: TGTGCCAGTAGATCCAGAAATGAAAAACTGTTTTTT.